This T cell receptor beta chain originates from a study of T cells in tuberculosis. The sample's time point: new active TB diagnosis, blood taken before or within 7 days of starting treatment. Active tuberculosis patients were new diagnoses, HIV-seronegative, South African, and aged 18 years or older. Tuberculosis was confirmed by positive sputum smear and/or M. tuberculosis culture. Germline loops: CDR1 MGHRA, CDR2 YSYEKL. CDR3 length: 16 amino acids. V was clipped by 5 bases and J by 7 bases; unmatched bases: 11. This table comes from immunoSEQ multiplex PCR, and its TCRdb copy is limited to in-frame clones, with some not included. The data contain some 30,000 clones, roughly 94% of them seen just once; the ten biggest clones take up about 6.8%. General study points: Active tuberculosis alpha repertoires lay closer to GMM-specific TCRs than controls'.

Turning to this clone: Its antigen remains unknown.

The chain carries TRBV4-1 and TRBJ1-6, with 7 positions matching TRBD1. The input for sequencing was PBMCs, taken at tuberculosis diagnosis. The sequence was collected from an adult with tuberculosis. The CDR3, as DNA: TGCGCCAGCAGCTACTCGCAGGCCAGGGGGAATTCACCCCTCCACTTT. It translates to CASSYSQARGNSPLHF.